A single sample gave rise to the 27 T cell receptor beta chains below, sequenced in a study of blood T cell repertoires in COVID-19. Some clones are missing from TCRdb's copy, which holds only in-frame ones; the method was immunoSEQ multiplex PCR. The table includes roughly 100,000 clones, around 80% detected once. The sequenced material came from peripheral blood. The receptors shown here come from a woman aged 80 or over with acute or convalescent COVID-19.

This clone turned up a few times. The V call is TRBV11-3, the J call TRBJ1-1; D not certain. Trimming took off 7 bases at V and 9 bases at J, with 15 bases between the two ends. Germline CDR1 is SGHNT and CDR2 is YENEEA. The CDR3 extends over 12 amino acids. CDR3 sequence: CASTLSGPQAFF. The DNA of the CDR3 is TGTGCCAGCACCCTCTCCGGTCCGCAAGCTTTCTTT.

In its sample, this clone was seen a few times. This chain links TRBV6-2 or TRBV6-3 with TRBJ2-3; 10 nucleotides match TRBD2. This CDR3 is 17 amino acids long. Germline CDR1 MNHEY, CDR2 SVGEGT. With 0 bases clipped from V and 8 bases from J, the junction kept 11 bases outside the gene matches. CDR3 DNA sequence: TGTGCCAGCAGTTACTCGGGGGCTAGCGGGAGTATAGGTACGCAGTATTTT. This encodes CASSYSGASGSIGTQYF.

This clone was detected a few times. The chain recombines TRBV2 with TRBJ2-6, with D possibly TRBD1 on 6 matching bases. The germline V and J ends were trimmed by 8 bases and 2 bases, with 13 bases remaining between them. The CDR3 sequence is 15 residues long. Germline V lookup: CDR1 SNHLY, CDR2 FYNNEI. The chain's CDR3 is CASHREGTGANVLTF. DNA for the CDR3: TGTGCCAGCCACAGGGAAGGAACTGGGGCCAACGTCCTGACTTTC.

This clone was observed a single time. This chain links TRBV5-4 with TRBJ2-2; TRBD2 might be the D (6 bases). The V gene's germline CDR1 is SGHNT and CDR2 YYREEE (reference sequence). V was shortened by 0 bases and J by 8 bases, with 17 bases between the two germline ends. The CDR3 extends over 16 amino acids. In DNA form, the CDR3 reads TGTGCCAGCAGCTTGGAAACTAGCCGTCTGGGGGGGGAGCTGTTTTTT. Translated, it gives CASSLETSRLGGELFF.

In its sample, this clone was seen a few times. V and J are TRBV7-2 and TRBJ2-1; TRBD2 agrees at 9 bases. Germline assignment: CDR1 SGHTA and CDR2 FQGNSA. This CDR3 has 18 amino acids. With V trimmed by 2 bases and J by 5 bases, 13 bases remained unmatched. CDR3 sequence (DNA): TGTGCCAGCAGCTTATACCCTTTGAGCGGGAGGCCTAACAATGAGCAGTTCTTC. Its protein product is CASSLYPLSGRPNNEQFF. Full variable domain (remainder filled in from reference TRBV7-2 and TRBJ2-1): GAGVSQSPSNKVTEKGKDVELRCDPISGHTALYWYRQSLGQGLEFLIYFQGNSAPDKSGLPSDRFSAERTGGSVSTLTIQRTQQEDSAVYLCASSLYPLSGRPNNEQFFGPGTRLTVL.

This chain joins TRBV2 and TRBJ1-2; TRBD1 aligns across 7 bases. The CDR3 spans 12 residues. Germline CDR1 and CDR2: SNHLY and FYNNEI. The junction had 4 bases not matched to a gene; V was cut back by 8 bases and J by 4 bases. The CDR3 is CASGGQPYGYTF. In nucleotides, the CDR3 is TGTGCCAGCGGGGGACAGCCCTATGGCTACACCTTC.

The genes are TRBV5-1 and TRBJ1-4; no clear D gene. Trimming stripped 1 base from V and 3 bases from J, with 10 bases between. The CDR3 has 15 amino acids. CDR1 is SGHRS, CDR2 YFSETQ, per germline. The CDR3 loop reads CASSLSPGANEKLFF. As DNA, the CDR3 is TGCGCCAGCAGCTTGAGCCCCGGGGCTAATGAAAAACTGTTTTTT.

The chain employs TRBV7-9 and TRBJ1-2; possibly TRBD1 for D (5 bases). This CDR3 contains 13 residues. Between the trimmed V and J ends, which lost 5 bases and 4 bases, there was a span of 11 bases. Germline CDR1 and CDR2: SEHNR and FQNEAQ (reference sequence). The CDR3 reads CASSPDTLYGYTF. For the CDR3, the DNA is TGTGCCAGCAGCCCGGACACTCTCTATGGCTACACCTTC.

The chain recombines TRBV2 with TRBJ2-2; 9 positions match TRBD1. The CDR3 totals 16 residues. Germline V gene lookup returns CDR1 SNHLY and CDR2 FYNNEI. J was trimmed by 7 bases and V by 1 base; bases with no gene match: 7. This chain's CDR3 is CASSEEGTGLFGELFF. Here the CDR3 DNA reads TGTGCCAGCAGTGAAGAAGGGACAGGGTTATTCGGGGAGCTGTTTTTT.

The gene calls are TRBV7-6 and TRBJ2-2; the D gene is possibly TRBD1 (5 bases). The CDR3 extends over 16 amino acids. The germline gives CDR1 SGHVS, CDR2 FNYEAQ. Trimming left V 2 bases short and J 1 base short, with 11 bases between. The CDR3 sequence is CASSLIPGLNTGELFF. CDR3 nucleotides: TGTGCCAGCAGCTTAATACCAGGGCTGAACACCGGGGAGCTGTTTTTT.

This clone was picked up a small number of times. For the CDR3, the DNA is TGTGCCAGCAGTTACTCGGCAGGCATCTCCTACAATGAGCAGTTCTTC. It specifies CASSYSAGISYNEQFF. The V gene is TRBV6-5, the J gene TRBJ2-1, with D unclear. V shed 0 bases and J shed 0 bases, with 9 bases lying between them. The CDR3 covers 16 residues. CDR1 and CDR2 (germline): MNHEY, SVGAGI.

The chain uses TRBV5-1 and TRBJ1-4, with 7 nucleotides matching TRBD1. The CDR3 consists of 16 residues. V gave up 4 bases and J gave up 8 bases; unmatched junction bases: 14. Germline CDR1 and CDR2: SGHRS and YFSETQ. The CDR3 DNA reads TGCGCCAGCAGCCCGAACCCTGACAGGGCCGGAGAAAAACTGTTTTTT. Translated: CASSPNPDRAGEKLFF.

This clone was detected once. V gene TRBV6-4 combines with J gene TRBJ1-1; 7 bases map to TRBD1. CDR3 size: 14 residues. Losses at the gene ends were 6 bases for V and 5 bases for J; bases not matched to a gene: 9. Germline V lookup: CDR1 MRHNA, CDR2 SNTAGT. This chain's CDR3 is CASRADRVGTEAFF. Here the CDR3 DNA reads TGTGCCAGCAGAGCCGACAGGGTAGGAACTGAAGCTTTCTTT.

V gene TRBV11-3 combines with J gene TRBJ2-2; D not certain. Germline assignment: CDR1 SGHNT and CDR2 YENEEA. Trimming stripped 2 bases from V and 3 bases from J, with 7 bases between. The CDR3 length is 14 residues. CDR3: CASSLSRHTGELFF. CDR3 coding DNA: TGTGCCAGCAGCTTAAGCAGGCACACCGGGGAGCTGTTTTTT.

This sequence joins TRBV2 and TRBJ2-7; 7 bases are a match to TRBD1. CDR1 SNHLY and CDR2 FYNNEI come from the germline V gene. The CDR3 totals 15 residues. The V segment lost 1 base and the J segment 2 bases; nucleotides outside the gene matches: 5. In DNA, the CDR3 is TGTGCCAGCAGTGAAGGGGGGACAGCAGCCTACGAGCAGTACTTC. Its translation is CASSEGGTAAYEQYF.

The V and J genes are TRBV2 and TRBJ2-1; TRBD1 agrees at 7 bases. Germline V gives CDR1 SNHLY, CDR2 FYNNEI. The CDR3 contains 13 residues. V lost 8 bases and J lost 1; bases outside the gene matches: 2. CDR3 sequence reads: CASSGQSYNEQFF. Here the CDR3 DNA reads TGTGCCAGCTCGGGACAGTCCTACAATGAGCAGTTCTTC. The full variable domain, with the rest looked up from reference TRBV2 and TRBJ2-1, is EPEVTQTPSHQVTQMGQEVILRCVPISNHLYFYWYRQILGQKVEFLVSFYNNEISEKSEIFDDQFSVERPDGSNFTLKIRSTKLEDSAMYFCASSGQSYNEQFFGPGTRLTVL.

The chain recombines TRBV5-1 with TRBJ1-6; D remains ambiguous. CDR3 length equals 15 residues. Germline V gene sequence: CDR1 SGHRS, CDR2 YFSETQ. Between the trimmed V and J ends, which lost 4 bases and 9 bases, there was a span of 17 bases. This CDR3 is CASSAGTAKGSPLHF. The CDR3 DNA reads TGCGCCAGCAGCGCGGGTACAGCAAAGGGTTCACCCCTCCACTTT.

The rearrangement uses TRBV2 and TRBJ2-5; the D is unclear. The germline V gene has CDR1 SNHLY and CDR2 FYNNEI. The germline V and J ends were trimmed by 6 bases and 3 bases, with 14 bases remaining between them. The CDR3 covers 14 residues. CDR3 coding DNA: TGTGCCAGCAGGAAGGCGGAGTGGGAAGAGACCCAGTACTTC. Translated, it gives CASRKAEWEETQYF. Together with reference TRBV2 and TRBJ2-5, the CDR3 gives the full variable domain: EPEVTQTPSHQVTQMGQEVILRCVPISNHLYFYWYRQILGQKVEFLVSFYNNEISEKSEIFDDQFSVERPDGSNFTLKIRSTKLEDSAMYFCASRKAEWEETQYFGPGTRLLVL.

This chain joins TRBV27 and TRBJ2-7; 9 bases align to TRBD1. The germline CDR1 and CDR2 sequences are MNHEY and SMNVEV (reference sequence). The V gene end was trimmed by 6 bases and the J gene end by 4 bases; junction bases not matched to a gene: 7. The CDR3 covers 14 residues. The chain's CDR3 is CASSPWDRVYEQYF. The CDR3 DNA follows: TGTGCCAGCAGCCCCTGGGACAGGGTTTACGAGCAGTACTTC.

CDR3 in amino acids: CASSPPDRGQSGYTF. The CDR3 bases are TGTGCCAGCTCACCACCCGACAGGGGGCAGAGTGGCTACACCTTC. The rearrangement joins TRBV18 to TRBJ1-2; 10 bases match TRBD1. CDR1 is KGHSH and CDR2 is LQKENI in the germline V gene. V was pared by 0 bases and J by 7 bases, with 5 bases of the junction left unmatched. This CDR3 is 15 amino acids long.

This sequence joins TRBV6-5 and TRBJ2-4; weak D call: TRBD1 (6 bases). Per the germline V gene, CDR1 is MNHEY and CDR2 is SVGAGI. The V and J ends lost 5 bases and 1 base respectively, with 9 bases between them. The CDR3 is 14 residues long. The CDR3 spells CASSPTGAKNIQYF. The CDR3 coding sequence is TGTGCCAGCAGTCCCACAGGGGCCAAAAACATTCAGTACTTC.

V gene TRBV6-6 combines with J gene TRBJ2-7; tentatively, D is TRBD2 (5 bases). Germline V lookup: CDR1 MNHNY, CDR2 SVGAGI (reference sequence). The CDR3 is 13 amino acids. V was trimmed by 5 bases and J by 5 bases, leaving 13 bases between them. CDR3 sequence (DNA): TGTGCCAGCAGTGCCCCGTCGAGGGACGAGCAGTACTTC. Its translation: CASSAPSRDEQYF.

J is TRBJ2-5 and V is TRBV9; D unclear. The CDR3 loop spans 14 amino acids. V lost 4 bases, J lost 2 bases, and 12 bases lay in between. Looked up from germline, CDR1 is SGDLS and CDR2 is YYNGEE. The CDR3 is CASSFGASQETQYF. The CDR3 DNA follows: TGTGCCAGCAGCTTTGGAGCGTCACAAGAGACCCAGTACTTC.

This chain uses TRBV5-1 with TRBJ2-1; 8 bases map to TRBD2. The trim removed 4 bases at V and 4 bases at J, leaving 7 bases unmatched. Germline-derived CDR1 and CDR2 are SGHRS and YFSETQ. CDR3 length: 15 amino acids. The CDR3 DNA reads as TGCGCCAGCAGCCTACTAGCGGAACTTTACAATGAGCAGTTCTTC. As protein: CASSLLAELYNEQFF. Full variable domain (remainder filled in from reference TRBV5-1 and TRBJ2-1): KAGVTQTPRYLIKTRGQQVTLSCSPISGHRSVSWYQQTPGQGLQFLFEYFSETQRNKGNFPGRFSGRQFSNSRSEMNVSTLELGDSALYLCASSLLAELYNEQFFGPGTRLTVL.

The chain recombines TRBV23-1 with TRBJ2-7; D possibly corresponds to TRBD2 (6 bases). TRBV23-1 is marked as an open reading frame, function uncertain. The CDR3 sequence is 17 residues long. V lost 0 bases to trimming and J lost 9 bases, with 24 bases between them. CDR3 DNA sequence: TGCGCCAGCAGTCAATCTGCTTGGGTGGAGGGAAGGGTCGGGCAGTACGTC. Residues: CASSQSAWVEGRVGQYV.

The CDR3 DNA reads TGTGCCAGCAGCCAAGGAGGCCACACTAGCACAGATACGCAGTATTTT. It specifies CASSQGGHTSTDTQYF. The V gene is TRBV3-1 (or the pseudogene TRBV3-2), the J gene TRBJ2-3; D ambiguous. V lost 1 base to trimming and J lost 0 bases, with 11 bases between them. The CDR3 length is 16 residues. Germline values: CDR1 LGHDT, CDR2 YNNKEL (reference sequence).

For the CDR3, the DNA is TGTGCCAGCAGCCTCACTCGGCGGTCCCAAGAGACCCAGTACTTC. Protein product: CASSLTRRSQETQYF. The rearrangement joins TRBV3-1 (or the pseudogene TRBV3-2) to TRBJ2-5, with unresolved D. Trimming took off 4 bases at V and 1 base at J, with 13 bases between the two ends. Germline CDR1 reads LGHDT; CDR2 reads YNNKEL (reference sequence). The length of the CDR3 is 15 residues.